The 8 T cell receptor beta chains below all came from one sample that was sequenced in a study of shared clonotypes between healthy human individuals. Only in-frame clones appear in the TCRdb table, and some are missing; sequencing was by immunoSEQ multiplex PCR. Altogether roughly 2,500,000 clones are present, roughly 93% being singletons, with the ten largest covering 0.35% to 0.45%. The sample was naive CD4+ T cells from PBMCs. As to subset: CD45RA+ positively selected. The receptor source for this set is a man between 18 and 35 years old in good health. Some clones in this sample may be carry-over from other donors' samples.

The table lists this clone with a count of one. The genes are TRBV7-6 and TRBJ2-2; 9 bases agree with TRBD1. With V trimmed by 6 bases and J by 6 bases, 5 bases remained unmatched. The CDR3 runs 14 residues. From germline, CDR1 is SGHVS and CDR2 FNYEAQ. The CDR3 nucleotides are TGTGCCAGCAGTCTCACAGGGGGCCCCGGGGAGCTGTTTTTT. It yields the protein CASSLTGGPGELFF.

The DNA for the CDR3 is TGCGCCAGCAGCGACGGACCTGTCCCCGATACGCAGTATTTT. Encoded protein: CASSDGPVPDTQYF. This rearrangement joins TRBV5-1 to TRBJ2-3; D gene ambiguous. Trimming pared 4 bases from V and 6 bases from J, leaving 15 bases between. Germline V gene sequence: CDR1 SGHRS, CDR2 YFSETQ. CDR3 size: 14 residues.

The rearrangement uses TRBV21-1 and TRBJ1-1. TRBV21-1 is marked as a pseudogene. The CDR3 totals 17 residues. The CDR3 coding sequence is TGTGCCAGCAGCAAAGAGGGAGGGGGCAGCAAGAACACTGAAGCTTTCTTT. Amino acid sequence: CASSKEGGGSKNTEAFF.

The CDR3 coding sequence is TGTGCCAGCAGTTTAAGTTTTGCCCAAAACTATGGCTACACCTTC. This encodes CASSLSFAQNYGYTF. The chain joins TRBV28 to TRBJ1-2; D ambiguous. The CDR3 extends over 15 amino acids. V gave up 2 bases and J gave up 2 bases, with 12 bases separating them. Germline assignment: CDR1 MDHEN and CDR2 SYDVKM.

The genes are TRBV4-2 and TRBJ1-3; unclear D gene. With 4 bases removed from V and 0 bases from J, the gap between germline ends came to 13 bases. CDR1 LGHNA and CDR2 YNFKEQ come from the germline V gene. This CDR3 region has 16 residues. The CDR3 spells CASSLTTQLSGNTIYF. For the CDR3, the DNA is TGTGCCAGCAGCCTGACCACACAGCTCTCTGGAAACACCATATATTTT.

The rearrangement joins TRBV28 to TRBJ1-4; tentative D call: TRBD1 (5 bases). Deletions cut 4 bases from V and 7 bases from J, with 19 bases between. Per germline, CDR1 MDHEN and CDR2 SYDVKM. The CDR3 has 16 amino acids. CDR3 loop: CASSSRRGRGPEKLFF. DNA of the CDR3: TGTGCCAGCAGTTCCCGCCGGGGTAGGGGACCTGAAAAACTGTTTTTT.

The gene calls are TRBV5-5 and TRBJ2-5; 8 bases align to TRBD1. The CDR3 contains 13 residues. After removal of 5 bases from V and 5 bases from J, the junction contained 5 bases not matched to a gene. CDR1 and CDR2 from the germline V gene are SGHKS and YYEKEE (reference sequence). The CDR3 sequence is CASSYQGAETQYF. In nucleotides, the CDR3 is TGTGCCAGCAGTTACCAGGGGGCTGAGACCCAGTACTTC.

This clone was seen a single time. The chain employs TRBV18 and TRBJ2-5; D may be TRBD1 or TRBD2 (5 bases each). Per germline, CDR1 KGHSH and CDR2 LQKENI. Between the trimmed V and J ends, which lost 2 bases and 4 bases, there was a span of 11 bases. This CDR3 is 14 amino acids long. CDR3 residues: CASSPNSRGETQYF. The DNA for the CDR3 is TGTGCCAGCTCACCAAATTCGAGGGGAGAGACCCAGTACTTC.